A single sample is the source of the 20 T cell receptor beta chains below, sequenced in a study of CD8+ T cells in alopecia areata. Investigators isolated RNA and reverse transcribed it into cDNA to act as the sequencing template. TCRdb's table, derived via immunoSEQ multiplex PCR, lists solely in-frame clones and lacks some. The table has under 250,000 clones, 50% to 60% seen once. The sequences come from CD4+ T cells sorted from blood, collected at week 0. Receptors originate from a human donor with alopecia areata.

This chain connects TRBV7-9 to TRBJ2-7; D is possibly TRBD1 or TRBD2 (6 bases each). The V end was cut by 5 bases, the J end by 0 bases, with 17 bases between. The germline V gene has CDR1 SEHNR and CDR2 FQNEAQ (reference sequence). CDR3 size: 16 residues. CDR3 residues: CASSQAAGHSSYEQYF. The CDR3 DNA follows: TGTGCCAGCAGCCAAGCCGCGGGACACAGCTCCTACGAGCAGTACTTC.

The chain links TRBV7-9 to TRBJ2-7; 7 bases line up with TRBD1. The CDR3 sequence is 15 residues long. Losses at the gene ends were 1 base for V and 4 bases for J; bases not matched to a gene: 7. CDR1 is SEHNR and CDR2 is FQNEAQ in the germline V gene (reference sequence). CDR3 residues: CASSLGGDRAYEQYF. The CDR3 coding sequence is TGTGCCAGCAGCTTAGGTGGCGACAGGGCTTACGAGCAGTACTTC. Complete variable domain (other parts from reference TRBV7-9 and TRBJ2-7): DTGVSQNPRHKITKRGQNVTFRCDPISEHNRLYWYRQTLGQGPEFLTYFQNEAQLEKSRLLSDRFSAERPKGSFSTLEIQRTEQGDSAMYLCASSLGGDRAYEQYFGPGTRLTVT.

The rearrangement links TRBV28 to TRBJ1-5, with 7 bases aligning to TRBD1. Germline V gene sequence: CDR1 MDHEN, CDR2 SYDVKM. The CDR3 sequence is 15 residues long. V dropped 5 bases and J dropped 0; count of bases not matched to a gene: 4. The CDR3 loop is CASSTQGNSNQPQHF. CDR3 DNA sequence: TGTGCCAGCAGTACACAGGGGAATAGCAATCAGCCCCAGCATTTT.

Turning to this clone: One junction end does not reproduce the germline sequence, and a read error may be involved. V gene TRBV7-7 combines with J gene TRBJ2-5; D might be TRBD1 or TRBD2, each matching 5 bases. Germline V gene data show CDR1 as SSHAT and CDR2 as FNYEAQ (reference sequence). The CDR3 is 15 amino acids. CDR3 region: CASSLAQGWQETQYF. The CDR3 coding sequence is TGTGCTAGCAGCTTAGCGCAGGGATGGCAAGAGACCCAGTACTTC.

V and J are TRBV5-4 and TRBJ2-1, with 11 bases identical to TRBD2. V lost 3 bases and J lost 8; bases outside the gene matches: 7. Germline V gives CDR1 SGHNT, CDR2 YYREEE (reference sequence). This CDR3 comprises 15 residues. CDR3 amino acids: CASSSSGGPQYEQFF. CDR3 in DNA: TGTGCCAGCAGCTCTAGCGGGGGGCCACAATATGAGCAGTTCTTC.

The chain has TRBV5-1 and TRBJ2-7; maybe TRBD2 (6 bases). The CDR3 contains 13 residues. CDR1 and CDR2 from the germline V gene are SGHRS and YFSETQ. The V gene lost 2 bases and the J gene lost 2 bases, with 8 bases spanning the gap. This chain's CDR3 is CASSLAGTYEQYF. CDR3 nucleotide sequence: TGCGCCAGCAGCTTAGCGGGTACCTACGAGCAGTACTTC.

CDR3 coding DNA: TGTGCCAGCTCACCACTCCCGCGAAATACGCAAGAGACCCAGTACTTC. It specifies CASSPLPRNTQETQYF. The chain combines TRBV18 with TRBJ2-5; D is uncertain. This CDR3 comprises 16 residues. Trimming stripped 1 base from V and 2 bases from J, with 14 bases between. Per germline, CDR1 KGHSH and CDR2 LQKENI. Supplemented by reference TRBV18 and TRBJ2-5, the full variable domain reads NAGVMQNPRHLVRRRGQEARLRCSPMKGHSHVYWYRQLPEEGLKFMVYLQKENIIDESGMPKERFSAEFPKEGPSILRIQQVVRGDSAAYFCASSPLPRNTQETQYFGPGTRLLVL.

This sequence joins TRBV30 and TRBJ1-4; a weak D match, TRBD1 (5 bases). CDR3 length: 15 amino acids. Deletions cut 2 bases from V and 4 bases from J, with 14 bases between. Looked up from germline, CDR1 is GTSNPN and CDR2 is SVGIG (reference sequence). The CDR3 DNA sequence: TGTGCCTGGAGTTACCCACGGGGCGGTAATGAAAAACTGTTTTTT. Its protein is CAWSYPRGGNEKLFF.

The V call is TRBV6-1, the J call TRBJ1-6; D ambiguous. Looked up from germline, CDR1 is MNHNS and CDR2 is SASEGT. The CDR3 contains 13 residues. V was shortened by 10 bases and J by 6 bases, with 13 bases between the two germline ends. CDR3 loop: CATSWDFNSPLHF. DNA for the CDR3: TGTGCCACCTCTTGGGATTTTAATTCACCCCTCCACTTT.

This clone was found a few times. CDR3 DNA: TGCGCCAGCAGTCCCACGTCAGATACGCAGTATTTT. Protein product: CASSPTSDTQYF. The rearrangement uses TRBV10-2 and TRBJ2-3; D is undetermined. This CDR3 region has 12 residues. CDR1 and CDR2 (germline): WSHSY, SAAADI. V was clipped by 5 bases and J by 4 bases, with 7 bases between them.

The chain combines TRBV6-1 with TRBJ1-5; 7 bases are shared with TRBD1. CDR1 MNHNS and CDR2 SASEGT come from the germline V gene. Losses at the gene ends were 10 bases for V and 4 bases for J; bases not matched to a gene: 7. CDR3 size: 13 residues. For the CDR3, the DNA is TGTGCCACCGAAGGGGACAGAAATCAGCCCCAGCATTTT. This codes for CATEGDRNQPQHF.

The chain has TRBV30 and TRBJ2-1; D gene unclear. The CDR3 is 13 amino acids. The V gene lost 2 bases and the J gene lost 8 bases, with 13 bases spanning the gap. The V gene's germline CDR1 is GTSNPN and CDR2 SVGIG (reference sequence). CDR3 coding DNA: TGTGCCTGGAGTAGCAGAATGGGGTATGAGCAGTTCTTC. It translates to CAWSSRMGYEQFF.

The chain is built from TRBV2 and TRBJ2-2; 11 bases are shared with TRBD2. CDR3 size: 16 residues. Germline CDR1 SNHLY, CDR2 FYNNEI. V was clipped by 8 bases and J by 5 bases; unmatched bases: 10. The chain's CDR3 is CASDTLAGGLTGELFF. CDR3 coding DNA: TGTGCCAGCGATACGCTAGCGGGGGGACTAACCGGGGAGCTGTTTTTT.

This clone was seen a few times. The chain is built from TRBV19 and TRBJ2-7, with TRBD2 matching 7 bases. V dropped 5 bases and J dropped 0; count of bases not matched to a gene: 10. This CDR3 spans 16 amino acids. The germline V gene encodes CDR1 LNHDA and CDR2 SQIVND (reference sequence). This chain's CDR3 is CASSSWTRGSSYEQYF. CDR3 DNA: TGTGCCAGTAGTTCCTGGACTAGAGGCTCCTCCTACGAGCAGTACTTC.

The CDR3 loop reads CASESGNGYTF. DNA for the CDR3: TGTGCCAGCGAGTCGGGGAACGGCTACACCTTC. The rearrangement links TRBV6-5 to TRBJ1-2; D is unclear. Germline CDR1 is MNHEY and CDR2 is SVGAGI. The CDR3 runs 11 residues. Between the trimmed V and J ends, which lost 8 bases and 8 bases, there was a span of 12 bases.

V usage is TRBV5-1 and J usage is TRBJ2-5, with TRBD1 as a possible D gene (6 bases). This CDR3 is built from 16 residues. Trimming removed 0 bases at V and 1 base at J, with 13 bases between. Germline V gene sequence: CDR1 SGHRS, CDR2 YFSETQ. In DNA form, the CDR3 reads TGCGCCAGCAGCTTGGGAATCGGACAGCCCCAAGAGACCCAGTACTTC. This translates into CASSLGIGQPQETQYF.

The chain uses TRBV30 and TRBJ2-1, with D possibly being TRBD1 (5 bases). V gave up 4 bases and J gave up 4 bases, with 17 bases separating them. This CDR3 has 15 residues. Germline CDR1 reads GTSNPN; CDR2 reads SVGIG (reference sequence). CDR3: CAWKGANFEYNEQFF. DNA for the CDR3: TGTGCCTGGAAAGGGGCCAACTTCGAGTACAATGAGCAGTTCTTC.

This chain uses TRBV5-4 with TRBJ2-2; D is unresolved. V was shortened by 4 bases and J by 2 bases, with 15 bases between the two germline ends. This CDR3 spans 16 amino acids. Germline CDR1 and CDR2: SGHNT and YYREEE (reference sequence). The CDR3 DNA is TGTGCCAGCAGCCTTGACCGAATGGTTAACACCGGGGAGCTGTTTTTT. Protein: CASSLDRMVNTGELFF.

The chain uses TRBV5-1 and TRBJ2-2; perhaps D is TRBD1 or TRBD2 (5 bases each). The CDR3 has 14 amino acids. Germline V gives CDR1 SGHRS, CDR2 YFSETQ. Between the trimmed V and J ends, which lost 3 bases and 1 base, there was a span of 7 bases. The CDR3 DNA follows: TGCGCCAGCAGCTGGGACGGGAACACCGGGGAGCTGTTTTTT. Translating it yields CASSWDGNTGELFF.

This chain uses TRBV27 with TRBJ1-5; D not certain. The V gene's germline CDR1 is MNHEY and CDR2 SMNVEV (reference sequence). The CDR3 spans 14 residues. V was shortened by 0 bases and J by 2 bases, with 5 bases between the two germline ends. The CDR3 spells CASSLSRGNQPQHF. The DNA for the CDR3 is TGTGCCAGCAGTTTATCTCGGGGCAATCAGCCCCAGCATTTT.